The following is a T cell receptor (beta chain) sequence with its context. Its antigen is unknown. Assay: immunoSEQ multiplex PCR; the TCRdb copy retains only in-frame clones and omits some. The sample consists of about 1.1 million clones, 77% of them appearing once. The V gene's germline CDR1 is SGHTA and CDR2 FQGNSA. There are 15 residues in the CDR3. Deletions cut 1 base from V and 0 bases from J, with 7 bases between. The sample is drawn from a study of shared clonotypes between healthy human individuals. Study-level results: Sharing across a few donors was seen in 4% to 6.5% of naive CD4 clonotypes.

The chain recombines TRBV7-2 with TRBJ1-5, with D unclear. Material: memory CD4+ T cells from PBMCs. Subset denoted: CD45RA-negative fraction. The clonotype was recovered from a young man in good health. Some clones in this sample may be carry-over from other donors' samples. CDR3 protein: CASSLDLFSNQPQHF. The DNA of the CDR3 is TGTGCCAGCAGCTTAGATCTGTTTAGCAATCAGCCCCAGCATTTT.